The source of this T cell receptor beta chain is a study of CD4 and CD8 cells across lung adenocarcinoma regions. MiXCR was run by TCRdb on the PCR reads, yielding one entry per CDR3 protein. The table has around 4,000 distinct CDR3 sequences, about 61% seen once. This clonotype was detected a few times. The CDR3 spans 14 residues. CDR1 and CDR2 (germline): MNHNS, SASEGT. The V gene end was trimmed by 6 bases and the J gene end by 1 base; junction bases not matched to a gene: 6. Localized lung adenocarcinoma, a non-small cell lung cancer, affected the donors. This sequence joins TRBV6-1 and TRBJ2-7; 7 nucleotides match TRBD1. The receptor was isolated from a male donor with lung adenocarcinoma. The CD4 and CD8 labels of this study may be unreliable. The specimen was CD4+ T cells from the center of a lung tumor. CDR3 sequence: CASRPGQVSYEQYF. The CDR3 bases are TGTGCCAGCAGACCAGGACAGGTTTCCTACGAGCAGTACTTC.